The rows below give T cell receptor beta chains drawn from one sample of a study of patients and donors after allogeneic stem cell transplantation. A single record per CDR3 protein comes from TCRdb applying MiXCR to the RT-PCR reads. The data contain approximately 200,000 distinct CDR3 sequences, more than 35% of them singletons. Sequencing was performed on blood, either unsorted or a sorted T cell fraction (not recorded which). The source of these receptors is a human donor who was either an allogeneic HSCT recipient or a stem cell or donor lymphocyte infusion donor (not recorded which). It is not recorded whose cells these are; they may come from a transplant donor. Both conserved end residues are trimmed from each CDR3. The order of the fields is J gene, V gene, CDR3 protein.

TRBJ2-5,TRBV9,ASSASGLAVETQY
TRBJ1-2,TRBV5-1,ASSLGNRDYGYT
TRBJ2-7,TRBV14,ASSAGQGSYEQY
TRBJ1-1,TRBV12-3/TRBV12-4,ASSTGYNTEAF
TRBJ2-7,TRBV5-6,ASSLVRTSYEQY
TRBJ2-3,TRBV13,ASSLPSADTQY
TRBJ1-2,TRBV7-9,ASSPRTGLYGYT
TRBJ2-1,TRBV29-1,SAHGISSYNEQF
TRBJ2-7,TRBV7-9,ASSPELGSEQY
TRBJ2-5,TRBV4-1,ASSQATATLVTQY
TRBJ1-4,TRBV7-9,ASSPPSLANEKLF
TRBJ1-1,TRBV29-1,SVEVRGLQTEAF
TRBJ1-1,TRBV2,ASGGQSTEAF
TRBJ1-6,TRBV12-3/TRBV12-4,ASSLAQGWQGGSPLH
TRBJ1-1,TRBV7-9,ASSSGLNTEAF
TRBJ1-2,TRBV20-1,SARGGGYYGYT